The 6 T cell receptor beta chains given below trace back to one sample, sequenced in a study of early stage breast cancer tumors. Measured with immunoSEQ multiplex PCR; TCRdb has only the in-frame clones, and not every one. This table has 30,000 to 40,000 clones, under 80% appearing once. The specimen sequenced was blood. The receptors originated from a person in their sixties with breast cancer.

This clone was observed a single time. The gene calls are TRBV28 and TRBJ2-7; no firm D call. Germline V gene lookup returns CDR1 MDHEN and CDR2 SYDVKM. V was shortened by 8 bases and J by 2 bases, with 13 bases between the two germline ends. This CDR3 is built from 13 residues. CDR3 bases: TGTGCCAGCGTGTTACGCGAAACCTACGAGCAGTACTTC. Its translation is CASVLRETYEQYF.

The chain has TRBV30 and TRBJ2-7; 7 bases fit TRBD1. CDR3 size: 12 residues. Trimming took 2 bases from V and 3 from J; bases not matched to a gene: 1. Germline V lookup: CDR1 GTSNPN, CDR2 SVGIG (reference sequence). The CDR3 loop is CAWSRQGYEQYF. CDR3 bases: TGTGCCTGGAGTAGACAGGGCTACGAGCAGTACTTC.

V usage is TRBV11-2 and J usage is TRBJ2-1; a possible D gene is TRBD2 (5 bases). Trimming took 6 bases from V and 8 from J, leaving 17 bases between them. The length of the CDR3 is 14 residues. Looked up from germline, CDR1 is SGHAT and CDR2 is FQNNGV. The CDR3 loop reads CASSLVGGRYEQFF. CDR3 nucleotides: TGTGCCAGCAGTTTGGTAGGAGGTAGGTATGAGCAGTTCTTC. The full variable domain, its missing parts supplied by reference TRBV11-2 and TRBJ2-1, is EAGVAQSPRYKIIEKRQSVAFWCNPISGHATLYWYQQILGQGPKLLIQFQNNGVVDDSQLPKDRFSAERLKGVDSTLKIQPAKLEDSAVYLCASSLVGGRYEQFFGPGTRLTVL.

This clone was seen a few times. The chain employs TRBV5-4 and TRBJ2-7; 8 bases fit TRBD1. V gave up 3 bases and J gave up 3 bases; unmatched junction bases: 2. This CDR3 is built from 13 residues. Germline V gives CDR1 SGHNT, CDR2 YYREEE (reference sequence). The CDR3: CASSWDRNYEQYF. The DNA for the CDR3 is TGTGCCAGCAGCTGGGACAGGAACTACGAGCAGTACTTC. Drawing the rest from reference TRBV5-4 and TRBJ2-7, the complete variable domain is ETGVTQSPTHLIKTRGQQVTLRCSSQSGHNTVSWYQQALGQGPQFIFQYYREEENGRGNFPPRFSGLQFPNYSSELNVNALELDDSALYLCASSWDRNYEQYFGPGTRLTVT.

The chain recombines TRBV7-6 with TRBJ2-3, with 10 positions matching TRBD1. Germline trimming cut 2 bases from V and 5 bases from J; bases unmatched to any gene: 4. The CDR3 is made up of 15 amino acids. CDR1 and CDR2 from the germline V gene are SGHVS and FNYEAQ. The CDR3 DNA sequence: TGTGCCAGCAGCTTATCGGGACAGGGGAAAGATACGCAGTATTTT. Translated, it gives CASSLSGQGKDTQYF.

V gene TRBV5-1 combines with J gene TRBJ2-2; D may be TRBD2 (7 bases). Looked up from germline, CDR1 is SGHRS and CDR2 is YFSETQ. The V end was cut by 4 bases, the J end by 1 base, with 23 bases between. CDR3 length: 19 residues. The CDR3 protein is CASSPIGGQGLMNTGELFF. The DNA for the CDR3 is TGCGCCAGCAGCCCGATCGGGGGGCAGGGCCTTATGAACACCGGGGAGCTGTTTTTT. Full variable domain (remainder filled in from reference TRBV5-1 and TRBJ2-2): KAGVTQTPRYLIKTRGQQVTLSCSPISGHRSVSWYQQTPGQGLQFLFEYFSETQRNKGNFPGRFSGRQFSNSRSEMNVSTLELGDSALYLCASSPIGGQGLMNTGELFFGEGSRLTVL.